The 6 T cell receptor beta chains below all came from one sample that was sequenced in a study of T cells after yellow fever vaccination. From the 5' RACE reads, TCRdb called clonotypes with MiXCR, one entry per CDR3 protein. Of some 500,000 distinct CDR3 sequences in the sample, approximately 13% were seen once. The specimen was PBMCs, collected on the day of the yellow fever booster vaccination. The receptors shown here come from a man aged 25 to 45 who received the YFV17D yellow fever vaccine.

The J gene is TRBJ2-7, the V gene TRBV12-3 or TRBV12-4; possible D gene TRBD2, 5 bases. The V end was cut by 1 base, the J end by 5 bases, with 6 bases between. The CDR3 is 12 residues long. The CDR3 DNA is TGTGCCAGCAGTTTAGACGGGGACGAGCAGTACTTC. Protein: CASSLDGDEQYF.

The chain is built from TRBV5-5 and TRBJ2-1, with D perhaps being TRBD1 or TRBD2 (5 bases each). There are 14 residues in the CDR3. V lost 2 bases to trimming and J lost 10 bases, with 16 bases between them. CDR1 and CDR2 (germline): SGHKS, YYEKEE (reference sequence). The CDR3 protein is CASSLVLLGEEQFF. The CDR3 DNA reads TGTGCCAGCAGCTTAGTACTTCTGGGGGAAGAGCAGTTCTTC. The whole variable domain, remainder taken from reference TRBV5-5 and TRBJ2-1, is DAGVTQSPTHLIKTRGQQVTLRCSPISGHKSVSWYQQVLGQGPQFIFQYYEKEERGRGNFPDRFSARQFPNYSSELNVNALLLGDSALYLCASSLVLLGEEQFFGPGTRLTVL.

This chain links TRBV7-9 with TRBJ2-7; D may be TRBD1 (6 bases). The germline V gene encodes CDR1 SEHNR and CDR2 FQNEAQ (reference sequence). V lost 5 bases, J lost 3 bases, and 14 bases lay in between. This CDR3 contains 14 residues. CDR3 region: CASSTRDTRYEQYF. The CDR3 DNA reads as TGTGCCAGCAGCACACGGGACACTCGCTACGAGCAGTACTTC.

This clonotype has just a few counts. The chain combines TRBV6-1 with TRBJ1-6, with D unclear. The CDR3 is made up of 17 amino acids. CDR1 MNHNS and CDR2 SASEGT come from the germline V gene. Trimming stripped 6 bases from V and 0 bases from J, with 15 bases between. The CDR3 reads CASSSDSRSSYNSPLHF. The CDR3 DNA reads as TGTGCCAGCAGCTCGGATAGCAGGAGCTCCTATAATTCACCCCTCCACTTT.

This clonotype showed up just a few times. CDR3 bases: TGCGCCAGCAGCCGACTAGCGATGGAGACCCAGTACTTC. Its translation: CASSRLAMETQYF. The chain links TRBV4-3 to TRBJ2-5; 8 nucleotides agree with TRBD2. After removal of 4 bases from V and 5 bases from J, the junction contained 3 bases not matched to a gene. This CDR3 contains 13 residues. In germline, CDR1 is LGHNA, CDR2 YSLEER.

This clonotype was found a few times. This chain uses TRBV20-1 with TRBJ2-7, with D perhaps TRBD1 or TRBD2 (5 bases each). This CDR3 is built from 14 residues. Trimming pared 6 bases from V and 3 bases from J, leaving 18 bases between. Germline loops: CDR1 DFQATT, CDR2 SNEGSKA (reference sequence). CDR3 loop: CSALFGTALYEQYF. In DNA, the CDR3 is TGCAGTGCCCTTTTCGGGACGGCCCTCTACGAGCAGTACTTC.